The T cell receptor beta chain under discussion was sequenced for a study of blood T cells in healthy people across ages. A note on this clonotype: The junction and the germline gene differ at one end; a read error may be behind it.

From germline, CDR1 is MGHDK and CDR2 SYGVNS. This CDR3 region has 15 residues. A second PCR of 7 to 11 cycles used a sample-barcoded 5' primer and a J-beta primer mix. TCRdb called the 5' RACE reads again in MiXCR, with one record for every CDR3 protein. The table shows some 730,000 distinct CDR3 sequences, with about 24% occurring only once. The source of this sequence is a man in his 70s in good health. J is TRBJ2-1 and V is TRBV25-1; D is perhaps TRBD1 (6 bases). Sample: blood. The CDR3 DNA reads as TGTGCCAGCAGAAGGGGGTTGATCGGCCAAGAGACCCGGTACTTC. Amino acid sequence: CASRRGLIGQETRYF. The variable domain in full, with the rest retrieved from reference TRBV25-1 and TRBJ2-1, is EADIYQTPRYLVIGTGKKITLECSQTMGHDKMYWYQQDPGMELHLIHYSYGVNSTEKGDLSSESTVSRIRTEHFPLTLESARPSHTSQYLCASRRGLIGQETRYFGPGTRLTVL.